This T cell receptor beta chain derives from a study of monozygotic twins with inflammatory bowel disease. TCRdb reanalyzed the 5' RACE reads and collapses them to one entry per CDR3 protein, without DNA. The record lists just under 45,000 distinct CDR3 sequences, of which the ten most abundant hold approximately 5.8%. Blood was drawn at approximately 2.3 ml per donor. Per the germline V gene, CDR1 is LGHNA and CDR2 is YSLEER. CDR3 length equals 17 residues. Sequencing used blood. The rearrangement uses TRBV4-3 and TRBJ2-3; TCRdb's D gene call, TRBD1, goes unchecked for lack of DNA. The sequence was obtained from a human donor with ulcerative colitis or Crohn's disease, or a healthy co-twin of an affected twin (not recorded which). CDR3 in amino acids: CASSHRPVIGATDTQYF.